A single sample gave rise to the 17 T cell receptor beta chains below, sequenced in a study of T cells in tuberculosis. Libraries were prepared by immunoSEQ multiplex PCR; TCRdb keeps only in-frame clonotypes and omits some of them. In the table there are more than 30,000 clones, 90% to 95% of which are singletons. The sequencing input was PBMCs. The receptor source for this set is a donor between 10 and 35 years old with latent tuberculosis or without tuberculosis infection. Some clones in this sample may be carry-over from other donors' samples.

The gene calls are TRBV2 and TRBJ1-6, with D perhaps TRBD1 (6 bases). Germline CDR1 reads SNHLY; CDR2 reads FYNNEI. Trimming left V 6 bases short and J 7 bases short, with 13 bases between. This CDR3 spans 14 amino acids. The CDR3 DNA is TGTGCCAGCAGGGAACAGGGTGGGAATTCACCCCTCCACTTT. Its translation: CASREQGGNSPLHF.

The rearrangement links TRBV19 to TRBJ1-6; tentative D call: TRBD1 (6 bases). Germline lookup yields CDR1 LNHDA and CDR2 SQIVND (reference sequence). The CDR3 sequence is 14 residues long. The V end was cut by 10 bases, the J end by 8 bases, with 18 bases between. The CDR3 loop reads CATKGDRMDSPLHF. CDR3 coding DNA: TGTGCCACCAAGGGGGACCGAATGGATTCACCCCTCCACTTT.

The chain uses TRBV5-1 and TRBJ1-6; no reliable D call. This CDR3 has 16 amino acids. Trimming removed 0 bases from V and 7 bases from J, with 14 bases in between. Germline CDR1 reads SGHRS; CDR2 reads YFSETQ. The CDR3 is CASSLAFGGRNSPLHF. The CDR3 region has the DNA TGCGCCAGCAGCTTGGCCTTCGGAGGGAGGAATTCACCCCTCCACTTT.

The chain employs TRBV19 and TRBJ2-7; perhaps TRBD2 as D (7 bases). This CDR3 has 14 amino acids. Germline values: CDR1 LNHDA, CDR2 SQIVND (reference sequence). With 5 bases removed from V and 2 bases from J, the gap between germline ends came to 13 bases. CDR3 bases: TGTGCCAGTAGTCCTCGGGGGGCCGCCTACGAGCAGTACTTC. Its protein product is CASSPRGAAYEQYF.

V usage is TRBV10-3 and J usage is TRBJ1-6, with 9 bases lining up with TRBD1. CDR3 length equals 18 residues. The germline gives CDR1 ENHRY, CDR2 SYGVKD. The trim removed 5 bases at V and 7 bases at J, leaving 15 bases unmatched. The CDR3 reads CAISPDLITGGRNSPLHF. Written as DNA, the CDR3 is TGTGCCATCAGTCCGGATTTAATAACAGGGGGCAGGAATTCACCCCTCCACTTT.

The CDR3 sequence is CASRTSGSDGYTF. CDR3 coding DNA: TGTGCCAGCAGAACCTCAGGGTCCGATGGCTACACCTTC. The chain carries TRBV6-5 and TRBJ1-2; maybe TRBD1 (5 bases). The V gene's germline CDR1 is MNHEY and CDR2 SVGAGI. The CDR3 consists of 13 residues. Trimming removed 6 bases at V and 6 bases at J, with 14 bases between.

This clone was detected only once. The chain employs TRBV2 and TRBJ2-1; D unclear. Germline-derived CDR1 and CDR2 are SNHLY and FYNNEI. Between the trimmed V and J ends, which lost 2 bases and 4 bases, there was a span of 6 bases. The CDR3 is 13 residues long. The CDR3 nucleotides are TGTGCCAGCAGTGAACCTCCGTACAATGAGCAGTTCTTC. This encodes CASSEPPYNEQFF.

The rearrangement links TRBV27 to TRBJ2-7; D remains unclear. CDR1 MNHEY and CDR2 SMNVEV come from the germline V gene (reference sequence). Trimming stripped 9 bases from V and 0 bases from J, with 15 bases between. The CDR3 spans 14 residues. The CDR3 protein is CASSPTDPSYEQYF. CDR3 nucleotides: TGTGCCAGTAGCCCAACCGACCCCTCCTACGAGCAGTACTTC.

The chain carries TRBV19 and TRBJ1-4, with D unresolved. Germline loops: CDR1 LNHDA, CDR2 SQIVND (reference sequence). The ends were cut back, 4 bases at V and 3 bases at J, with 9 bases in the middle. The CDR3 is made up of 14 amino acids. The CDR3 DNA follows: TGTGCCAGTAGTACCGGGGTGGCTAATGAAAAACTGTTTTTT. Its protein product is CASSTGVANEKLFF.

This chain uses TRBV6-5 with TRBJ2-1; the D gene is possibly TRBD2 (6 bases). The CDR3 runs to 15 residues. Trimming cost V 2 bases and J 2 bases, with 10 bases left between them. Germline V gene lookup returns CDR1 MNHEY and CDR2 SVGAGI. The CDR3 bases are TGTGCCAGCAGTTACGGCGGGGAAACCTACAATGAGCAGTTCTTC. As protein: CASSYGGETYNEQFF.

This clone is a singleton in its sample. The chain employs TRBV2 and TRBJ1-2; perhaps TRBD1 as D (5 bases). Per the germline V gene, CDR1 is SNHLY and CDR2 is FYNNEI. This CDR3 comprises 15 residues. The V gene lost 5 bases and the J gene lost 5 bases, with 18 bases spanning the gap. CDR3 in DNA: TGTGCCAGCAGTCAAGGGCAGGGTGAGGTATATGGCTACACCTTC. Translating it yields CASSQGQGEVYGYTF. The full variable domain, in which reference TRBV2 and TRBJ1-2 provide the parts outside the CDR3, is EPEVTQTPSHQVTQMGQEVILRCVPISNHLYFYWYRQILGQKVEFLVSFYNNEISEKSEIFDDQFSVERPDGSNFTLKIRSTKLEDSAMYFCASSQGQGEVYGYTFGSGTRLTVV.

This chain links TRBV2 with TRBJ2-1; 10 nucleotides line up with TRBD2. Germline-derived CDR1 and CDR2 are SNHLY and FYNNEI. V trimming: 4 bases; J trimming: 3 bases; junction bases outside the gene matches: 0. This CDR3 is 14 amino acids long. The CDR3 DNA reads TGTGCCAGCAGTGTAGCGGGAGGCTACAATGAGCAGTTCTTC. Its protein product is CASSVAGGYNEQFF.

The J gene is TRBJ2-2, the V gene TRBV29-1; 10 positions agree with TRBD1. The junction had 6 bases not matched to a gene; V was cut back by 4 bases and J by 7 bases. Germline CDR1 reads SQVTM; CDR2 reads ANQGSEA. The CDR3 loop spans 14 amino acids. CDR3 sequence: CSVVGDRGFGELFF. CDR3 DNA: TGCAGCGTTGTTGGGGACAGGGGTTTCGGGGAGCTGTTTTTT.

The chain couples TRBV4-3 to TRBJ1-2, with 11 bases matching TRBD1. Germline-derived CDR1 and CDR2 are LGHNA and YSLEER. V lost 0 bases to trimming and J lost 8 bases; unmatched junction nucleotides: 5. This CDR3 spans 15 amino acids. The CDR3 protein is CASSQDFGTGGGYTF. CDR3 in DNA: TGCGCCAGCAGCCAAGATTTCGGGACAGGGGGAGGCTACACCTTC.

CDR3 region: CASSQRDSSYNEQFF. The CDR3 coding sequence is TGCGCCAGCAGCCAAAGGGACAGCTCCTACAATGAGCAGTTCTTC. V and J are TRBV4-3 and TRBJ2-1; the match to TRBD1 covers 7 bases. The CDR3 contains 15 residues. From germline, CDR1 is LGHNA and CDR2 YSLEER. V lost 2 bases, J lost 0 bases, and 1 base stayed unmatched.

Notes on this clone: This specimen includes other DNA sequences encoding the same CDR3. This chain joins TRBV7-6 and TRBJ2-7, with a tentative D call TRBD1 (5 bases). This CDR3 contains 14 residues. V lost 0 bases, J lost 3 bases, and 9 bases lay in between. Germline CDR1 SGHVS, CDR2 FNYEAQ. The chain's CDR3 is CASSLAPGNYEQYF. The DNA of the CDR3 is TGTGCCAGCAGCTTAGCGCCAGGGAACTACGAGCAGTACTTC.

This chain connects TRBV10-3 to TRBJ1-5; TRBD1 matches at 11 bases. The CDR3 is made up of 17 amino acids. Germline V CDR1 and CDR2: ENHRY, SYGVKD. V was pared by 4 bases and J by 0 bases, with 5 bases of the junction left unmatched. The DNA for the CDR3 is TGTGCCATCAGTGCGGGACAGGGGGATTTTAGCAATCAGCCCCAGCATTTT. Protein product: CAISAGQGDFSNQPQHF.